This paragraph covers one TCR beta chain sequence. This entry is derived from a study of blood T cell repertoires in COVID-19. Study details: Collection of acute and convalescent COVID-19 samples took place in the United States, Italy and Spain. T cells, B-cell-depleted T cells, or PBMCs supplied cDNA or gDNA.

Study processing details: Researchers report that nucleated cell counts were estimated from reference gene primer amplification. Only in-frame clones appear in the TCRdb table, and some are missing; sequencing was by immunoSEQ multiplex PCR. For V, J and clone size, that table is used; D and trimming come from the DNA. The sample records approximately 450,000 clones, 80% to 90% being singletons. Sequenced material: peripheral blood. This sequence originates from a woman in her thirties with acute or convalescent COVID-19.

As DNA, the CDR3 is TGTGCCAGCAGTGAAGCCAGGGGAGTCAACAATGAGCAGTTCTTC. It yields the protein CASSEARGVNNEQFF. The gene calls are TRBV2 and TRBJ2-1, with D maybe TRBD1 (6 bases). Per germline, CDR1 SNHLY and CDR2 FYNNEI. V was clipped by 0 bases and J by 5 bases, with 11 bases between them. This CDR3 is built from 15 residues.